The source of this TCR beta chain is a study of graft-versus-host responses after intestinal transplantation. Background on the study: Multivisceral, liver-intestinal, or isolated intestinal transplants were received by the recipients. Among the recipients, all got anti-thymocyte globulin induction and then tacrolimus and steroids for around 3 years. Study conclusions and caveats: Early post-transplant HvG declines tracked with peak circulating GvH clone levels. Detection of GvH clones occurred in recipient marrow, and some had their first appearance in ileum or blood.

The assay was immunoSEQ multiplex PCR, and TCRdb's table has in-frame clones only and misses some. The sample has some 110,000 clones, approximately 92% seen once; the top ten hold 0.2% to 0.25%. A note on this clone: Its antigen is unknown.

The receptor was derived from a human donor who was the organ donor for an intestinal transplant. The input for sequencing was unstimulated CD4+ T cells sorted from spleen or lymph node cells, taken before transplant.

The CDR3 sequence is CASSLGGQGNIQYF. CDR3 DNA: TGTGCCAGCAGTTTGGGGGGACAGGGAAACATTCAGTACTTC. The rearrangement joins TRBV28 to TRBJ2-4; 9 bases are a match to TRBD1. Trimming at V came to 3 bases and at J to 6 bases, leaving 3 bases not matched to a gene. Germline V gene data show CDR1 as MDHEN and CDR2 as SYDVKM. The CDR3 is 14 residues long.